The 8 T cell receptor beta chains reported below all come from one sample, sequenced in a study of identical twins. TCRdb reprocessed the 5' RACE reads via MiXCR and lists one record per CDR3 protein. This table has hundreds of thousands of distinct CDR3 sequences, approximately 6% appearing once. Sequencing was performed on naive T cells sorted from blood. Every receptor here comes from a man between 18 and 35 years old in good health.

This clonotype has ten or more counts. This chain links TRBV28 with TRBJ1-6; D is unclear. The germline CDR1 and CDR2 sequences are MDHEN and SYDVKM. This CDR3 spans 12 amino acids. The V and J ends lost 8 bases and 9 bases respectively, with 11 bases between them. Written as DNA, the CDR3 is TGTGCCAGCCGACGGACCAGTTCACCCCTCCACTTT. Protein product: CASRRTSSPLHF.

This clonotype has a handful of counts. J is TRBJ1-2 and V is TRBV5-1, with D unresolved. Germline V lookup: CDR1 SGHRS, CDR2 YFSETQ. The ends were cut back, 2 bases at V and 2 bases at J, with 10 bases in the middle. CDR3 size: 14 residues. The CDR3 coding sequence is TGCGCCAGCAGCTTAGAGTGGAGGAACTATGGCTACACCTTC. Its translation: CASSLEWRNYGYTF.

This clonotype was counted ten times or more. The chain combines TRBV28 with TRBJ2-7, with D tentatively TRBD2 (5 bases). Germline CDR1 MDHEN, CDR2 SYDVKM. V gave up 2 bases and J gave up 1 base, with 12 bases separating them. This CDR3 spans 15 amino acids. In DNA, the CDR3 is TGTGCCAGCAGTTTAGGCGGGCCTACTTCCTACGAGCAGTACTTC. Its translation: CASSLGGPTSYEQYF.

There are many counts of this clonotype. The gene calls are TRBV5-1 and TRBJ2-1; the match to TRBD2 covers 7 bases. This CDR3 spans 15 amino acids. The ends lost 1 base at V and 7 bases at J; junction bases unmatched: 8. CDR1 SGHRS and CDR2 YFSETQ come from the germline V gene. The CDR3 sequence is CASSLTLAHDNEQFF. The CDR3 DNA reads TGCGCCAGCAGCTTGACACTAGCGCACGATAATGAGCAGTTCTTC.

Notes on this clonotype: One junction end disagrees with the germline gene, perhaps due to a read error. V and J are TRBV2 and TRBJ2-3; possible D gene TRBD2, 6 bases. The CDR3 totals 14 residues. CDR1 SNHLY and CDR2 FYNNEI come from the germline V gene. CDR3 residues: CASIEGGSTDTQYF. In DNA form, the CDR3 reads TGTGCCAGCATTGAAGGAGGGAGCACAGATACGCAGTATTTT.

This sequence joins TRBV20-1 and TRBJ2-3; D unclear. Germline CDR1 and CDR2: DFQATT and SNEGSKA (reference sequence). The CDR3 sequence is 16 residues long. V shed 6 bases and J shed 4 bases, with 23 bases lying between them. CDR3 sequence reads: CSATTPGRRMADTQYF. The DNA of the CDR3 is TGCAGTGCAACTACACCCGGGCGCCGGATGGCAGATACGCAGTATTTT.

This clonotype was detected many times. V gene TRBV7-2 combines with J gene TRBJ2-7; D gene unclear. The V end lost 1 base, the J end lost 6 bases, and 7 bases lay between the germline ends. This CDR3 comprises 12 residues. Looked up from germline, CDR1 is SGHTA and CDR2 is FQGNSA. The CDR3 nucleotides read TGTGCCAGCAGCTTAGGCAGAGTCGAGCAGTACTTC. Its translation is CASSLGRVEQYF.

In DNA, the CDR3 is TGTGCCAGCTCATTCTTCCGGGGGCGTTCCTACAATGAGCAGTTCTTC. Its translation: CASSFFRGRSYNEQFF. The rearrangement joins TRBV18 to TRBJ2-1; D may match TRBD1 or TRBD2 (6 bases each). Trimming cost V 5 bases and J 1 base, with 15 bases left between them. CDR1 and CDR2 (germline): KGHSH, LQKENI. The CDR3 is 16 amino acids. The full variable domain, in which reference TRBV18 and TRBJ2-1 provide the parts outside the CDR3, is NAGVMQNPRHLVRRRGQEARLRCSPMKGHSHVYWYRQLPEEGLKFMVYLQKENIIDESGMPKERFSAEFPKEGPSILRIQQVVRGDSAAYFCASSFFRGRSYNEQFFGPGTRLTVL.